This TCR beta chain was identified in a study of Tregs in tolerant kidney transplant recipients. Findings and caveats of the study: Changing PCR primers prevented nucleotide comparison between some patients' samples.

The protocol was immunoSEQ multiplex PCR, while the TCRdb copy is restricted to in-frame clones and leaves out a portion. The repertoire table contains around 10,000 clones. CDR1 is DFQATT and CDR2 is SNEGSKA in the germline V gene (reference sequence). The CDR3 length is 16 residues. V lost 1 base and J 7 bases, leaving 20 bases between the germline ends. Related graft donors supplied nonmyeloablative bone marrow transplants, and mixed chimerism was transient. Considering frequency, this clone is medium-sized. Its antigen is as yet unknown. The sequence runs out 3 residues before the end of the CDR3; the remainder is reconstructed from the germline J gene.

The material sequenced was CD8+ T cells from blood (PBMCs), taken 24 months after the transplant. This sequence joins TRBV20-1 and TRBJ2-1, with D possibly being TRBD2 (5 bases). The sequence came from a human patient who received a combined kidney and bone marrow transplant. Some T cells may be transferred from the graft donor. CDR3 DNA, as far as it was read: TGCAGTGCTAGAGCGCGAGCGGAGTTATCGTCAAATGAG. This encodes CSARARAELSSNE. The full-length CDR3 reads as CSARARAELSSNEQFF.